Below are 8 T cell receptor beta chains sequenced from a single sample in a study of T cell repertoires in cytomegalovirus infection. TCRdb re-called the reads through MiXCR, storing one row per CDR3 protein. Altogether about 340,000 distinct CDR3 sequences are present, about 29% being singletons, with the ten largest covering around 20%. These receptors have no identified antigens. This specimen was cultured PBMCs, taken from culture after CMV antigen stimulation. Source of these receptors: a human donor in good health (CMV status not recorded). Some clones in this sample may be carry-over from other donors' samples.

This clonotype was seen repeatedly, ten times or more. The V and J genes are TRBV20-1 and TRBJ2-5; 8 bases are a match to TRBD1. The CDR3 runs to 12 residues. In germline, CDR1 is DFQATT, CDR2 SNEGSKA (reference sequence). J was trimmed by 4 bases and V by 7 bases; bases with no gene match: 5. CDR3 residues: CSVLTGVETQYF. The CDR3, as DNA: TGCAGTGTCCTGACAGGGGTAGAGACCCAGTACTTC.

The chain employs TRBV10-3 and TRBJ1-2; D is unresolved. V was pared by 10 bases and J by 1 base, with 10 bases between. The CDR3 is 12 amino acids. The germline gives CDR1 ENHRY, CDR2 SYGVKD. The CDR3 DNA reads as TGTGCCACCGCGGACGGTAACTATGGCTACACCTTC. This encodes CATADGNYGYTF.

This clonotype was detected a few times. The chain combines TRBV5-6 with TRBJ2-1, with TRBD2 matching 10 bases. Germline trimming cut 0 bases from V and 4 bases from J; bases unmatched to any gene: 10. Germline V gene lookup returns CDR1 SGHDT and CDR2 YYEEEE. The CDR3 consists of 18 residues. The CDR3 spells CASSLVGGLAAIYNEQFF. The CDR3 DNA reads as TGTGCCAGCAGCTTGGTAGGCGGACTAGCGGCAATATACAATGAGCAGTTCTTC.

This clonotype was counted once. The V call is TRBV6-4, the J call TRBJ1-2; 7 bases map to TRBD1. CDR3 length equals 13 residues. V trimming: 3 bases; J trimming: 5 bases; junction bases outside the gene matches: 3. CDR1 and CDR2 from the germline V gene are MRHNA and SNTAGT. DNA of the CDR3: TGTGCCAGCAGTGAGAACAGGGGTTATGGCTACACCTTC. It is translated as CASSENRGYGYTF.

This chain links TRBV3-1 with TRBJ2-2; D possibly corresponds to TRBD1 (5 bases). CDR1 is LGHDT and CDR2 is YNNKEL in the germline V gene (reference sequence). V shed 8 bases and J shed 7 bases, with 14 bases lying between them. The CDR3 loop spans 13 amino acids. CDR3 amino acids: CASWKGNSGELFF. Here the CDR3 DNA reads TGTGCCAGCTGGAAGGGGAATAGCGGGGAGCTGTTTTTT.

The CDR3, as DNA: TGCAGTGCTAGTATTCAAGAGACCCAGTACTTC. It codes for CSASIQETQYF. This sequence joins TRBV20-1 and TRBJ2-5; D is uncertain. Deletions cut 3 bases from V and 2 bases from J, with 4 bases between. The germline gives CDR1 DFQATT, CDR2 SNEGSKA (reference sequence). This CDR3 region has 11 residues.

The chain joins TRBV2 to TRBJ1-5; maybe TRBD1 (6 bases). The CDR3 runs 13 residues. Germline V gene lookup returns CDR1 SNHLY and CDR2 FYNNEI. V lost 6 bases and J lost 4, with 10 bases in between. CDR3 protein: CASRGTRNQPQHF. Written as DNA, the CDR3 is TGTGCCAGCAGAGGGACACGGAATCAGCCCCAGCATTTT.

Written as DNA, the CDR3 is TGTGCCAGCAGCCAAGACCCTACAGGAATTAGCTCCTACAATGAGCAGTTCTTC. As protein: CASSQDPTGISSYNEQFF. The rearrangement joins TRBV4-2 to TRBJ2-1; perhaps TRBD1 as D (5 bases). This CDR3 contains 18 residues. CDR1 LGHNA and CDR2 YNFKEQ come from the germline V gene. V was pared by 0 bases and J by 0 bases, with 15 bases between.